The subject of this entry is one TCR beta chain. The data stem from a study of long-term antiretroviral therapy in people with HIV. At the survey level, the v3.0 immunoSEQ assay was run. Profiling relied on immunoSEQ multiplex PCR, and the TCRdb table lists in-frame clones only, not all of them. The data hold nearly 11,000 clones, with roughly 80% observed a single time. Without exception, participants with HIV were treated in the United States. Specimens carried about 0.95-11 million cryopreserved PBMC before DNA extraction. The CDR3 runs to 15 residues. CDR1 and CDR2 (germline): LNHDA, SQIVND (reference sequence). The V gene end was trimmed by 0 bases and the J gene end by 4 bases; junction bases not matched to a gene: 3.

Sequencing was performed on unsorted PBMCs, taken 7 to 7.5 years after starting antiretroviral therapy. This chain joins TRBV19 and TRBJ2-1; 7 nucleotides line up with TRBD2. This sequence was found in a man aged 50 to 60 with HIV. CDR3 sequence reads: CASSIDLAEYNEQFF. DNA of the CDR3: TGTGCCAGTAGTATAGATCTAGCGGAGTACAATGAGCAGTTCTTC.